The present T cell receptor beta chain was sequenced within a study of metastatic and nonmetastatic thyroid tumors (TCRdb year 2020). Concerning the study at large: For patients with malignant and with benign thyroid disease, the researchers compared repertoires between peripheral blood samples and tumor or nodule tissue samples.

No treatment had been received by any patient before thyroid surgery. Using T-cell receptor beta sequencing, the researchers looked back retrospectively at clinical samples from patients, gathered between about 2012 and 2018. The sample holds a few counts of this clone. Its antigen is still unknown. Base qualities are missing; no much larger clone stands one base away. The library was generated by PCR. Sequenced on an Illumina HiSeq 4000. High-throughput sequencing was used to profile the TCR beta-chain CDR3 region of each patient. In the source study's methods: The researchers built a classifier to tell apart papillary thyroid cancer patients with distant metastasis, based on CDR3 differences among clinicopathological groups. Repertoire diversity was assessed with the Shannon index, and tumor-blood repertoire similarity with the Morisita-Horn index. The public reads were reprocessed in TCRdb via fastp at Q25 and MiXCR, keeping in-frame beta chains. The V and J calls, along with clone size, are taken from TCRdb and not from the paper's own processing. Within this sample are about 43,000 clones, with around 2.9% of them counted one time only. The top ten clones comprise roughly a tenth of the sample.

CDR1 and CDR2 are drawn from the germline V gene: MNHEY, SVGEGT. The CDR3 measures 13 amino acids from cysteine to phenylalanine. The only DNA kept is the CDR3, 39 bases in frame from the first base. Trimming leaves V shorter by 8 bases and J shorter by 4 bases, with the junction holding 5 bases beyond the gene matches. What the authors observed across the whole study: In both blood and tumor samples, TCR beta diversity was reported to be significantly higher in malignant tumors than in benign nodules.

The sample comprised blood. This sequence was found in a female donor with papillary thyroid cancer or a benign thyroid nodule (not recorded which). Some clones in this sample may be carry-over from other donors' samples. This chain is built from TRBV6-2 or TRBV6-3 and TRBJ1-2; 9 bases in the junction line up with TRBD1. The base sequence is TGTGCCAGCGCAACAGGGGGCGGCTATGGCTACACCTTC. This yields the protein CASATGGGYGYTF.